The entry that follows covers one T cell receptor beta chain sequence. The sample comes from a study of OX40 agonist ivuxolimab in advanced cancers. Germline V gives CDR1 SGHNT, CDR2 YYREEE (reference sequence). The CDR3 has 15 amino acids. The ends were cut back, 2 bases at V and 1 base at J, with 10 bases in the middle. TCRdb's copy holds only in-frame clones and misses some; the assay was immunoSEQ multiplex PCR. This sample has more than 75,000 clones, with about 88% found just once. This specimen was CD4+ or CD8+ T cells sorted from blood, taken in a trial of the OX40 agonist ivuxolimab. The source of this sequence is an adult with an advanced solid tumor such as melanoma, head and neck, liver or kidney cancer. The chain couples TRBV5-4 to TRBJ2-4; D is unresolved. CDR3 loop: CASSFFVGAKNIQYF. The CDR3 nucleotides are TGTGCCAGCAGCTTCTTCGTTGGGGCCAAAAACATTCAGTACTTC. The whole variable domain, remainder taken from reference TRBV5-4 and TRBJ2-4, is ETGVTQSPTHLIKTRGQQVTLRCSSQSGHNTVSWYQQALGQGPQFIFQYYREEENGRGNFPPRFSGLQFPNYSSELNVNALELDDSALYLCASSFFVGAKNIQYFGAGTRLSVL.